This T cell receptor (beta chain) was recorded in a study of cytomegalovirus exposure and HLA in healthy donors. The PCR made use of 60 Vbeta and 13 Jbeta primers. Measured with immunoSEQ multiplex PCR; TCRdb has only the in-frame clones, and not every one. The sample includes more than 90,000 clones. Trimming removed 6 bases from V and 7 bases from J; junction bases left unmatched: 11. Germline loops: CDR1 SGHTA, CDR2 FQGNSA. The CDR3 spans 15 residues. Nominal health characterized the donors when sampled, though unrecorded immune exposures were likely. The receptor's source is a man in his thirties or forties in good health and CMV-seronegative. V usage is TRBV7-2 and J usage is TRBJ2-7, with 11 bases fitting TRBD2. The sample consisted of PBMCs. The DNA for the CDR3 is TGTGCCAGCAGTTTTACTAGCGGGGGCCTCGGGGAGCAGTACTTC. Its protein is CASSFTSGGLGEQYF.